This entry features one TCR beta chain sequence. Its antigen has not been determined. No clone much larger than this one lies a single base away; base qualities are absent. The sample comes from a study of cytomegalovirus exposure and HLA in healthy donors (dated by TCRdb to about 2017). In the study overall: In an earlier analysis of 550 to 750 of the donors, less than 350 Gb of sequence data and 95 million to 130 million unique TCR beta sequences from about 179 million T cells were reported. The study combined high-throughput TCR immunosequencing, statistical association of individual TCRs with disease status, and machine learning to predict cytomegalovirus infection status. An earlier analysis of approximately 580 of the donors used high-throughput TCR beta sequencing to judge whether each TCR beta V gene segment behaved as functional or pseudogenic. Roughly 5 DR-DQ haplotypes were treated as single units for association and clustering because of strong linkage in the cohort. In addition to the first cohort of 666 subjects, a separate validation cohort of approximately 130 different subjects was used. The aim of the study was to test whether cataloging public T cell receptors could identify signatures of past pathogen exposure. Approximately 310 gigabases of sequencing data and some 85 million unique TCR sequences were included in an early release covering about 600 HLA-typed donors. Of the 300 to 500 genotyped donors, over 80% were placed in the genetic ancestry cluster associated with self-reported Caucasian donors. Rather than using new phenotypic data, the later analysis identified candidate immune exposures from TCR beta sequences and from how often those sequences occurred across donors. Using immunosequencing, the study profiled T cell repertoires from some 670 subjects and related those repertoires to cytomegalovirus serostatus. Every discovery cohort repertoire had been produced on one sequencing platform. A later genetic analysis used genome-wide SNP genotypes for about 60% of the roughly 700 donors, treating that subset as a discovery cohort. Typing coverage differed by locus: A, B, C, DRB1 and DQB1 were typed in about 629-640 donors, DQA1 in 500 to 550, DPA1 in nearly 610, and DPB1 in just under 490. Donor age, sex, ethnicity and CMV serostatus were collected together with the repertoire data. Both class I and class II loci were covered by HLA typing, at four-digit resolution. Among some 400 genotyped donors of the cohort, an average of roughly 240,000 unique TCR beta nucleotide sequences were sequenced per donor, around a sixth of them non-productive. A later analysis re-analyzed previously published TCR beta repertoires from approximately 700 donors and added high-resolution HLA genotyping to study TCR occurrence patterns. What the work shows at the level of the full study, not this receptor alone: The 87-base-pair reads could not distinguish some IMGT-functional V segments, including TRBV6-2 and TRBV6-3, so those segments were excluded. Three of the identified cytomegalovirus-associated TCR beta chains were confirmed in vitro to be specific for cytomegalovirus antigens. Roughly uniform sequencing depth across donors was assumed in presence/absence analyses, although this assumption may not hold. While some public TCRs were present in many individuals, most TCR sequences turned up only very rarely across donors. In a later analysis, several top co-occurrence clusters were reported to appear linked to parvovirus B19, influenza, CMV and Epstein-Barr virus. A further reported finding was that TCR beta sequences accurately predicted the HLA-A and HLA-B alleles for most subjects in the first cohort. According to the authors, the approach could potentially be generalized to other disease states and immunological phenotypes. An association between a missense DCLRE1C variant and V-gene and J-gene trimming of TCR beta chains was found in a later genetic analysis and replicated in an independent cohort. In a later analysis, the rate of TCR association differed among HLA loci, with DRB1 alleles having the most associated TCRs and HLA-C alleles having the fewest. When HLA alleles, especially DR and DQ, strongly co-occurred, attributing TCR associations to individual alleles was difficult. The classifier was reported to diagnose cytomegalovirus status with high specificity and sensitivity in both the original cohort and the validation cohort. Because some donors lacked HLA typing at each locus, the association tests relied only on the typed subset. The cohort was sequenced for TCR beta chains only, and without alpha or paired-chain data the features that could be detected were limited. In a later analysis, HLA-associated TCR beta chains were found to be more clonally expanded and to have lower generation probabilities than equally common non-associated chains. Immune exposure information for the cohort was limited to CMV serostatus. A group of highly shared sequence variants was considered likely to be a technical artifact of the sequencing pipeline. Because counts were too low, some 16 rarely observed V segments, including chromosome 9 orphons, were excluded from the earlier analysis of 587 of the donors. Linkage disequilibrium might explain the correlated functional status among segregating V segments, but an unknown experimental factor could not be ruled out. An earlier analysis of 450 to 750 of the donors showed that most TCR beta V segments appeared in productive rearrangements either about 87% or about 30% of the time, which broadly matched IMGT annotations. In a later analysis, 15,000 to 20,000 TCR beta sequences were associated with specific HLA alleles at a false discovery rate of 0.05. According to a later analysis, most CMV-associated TCR beta chains appeared to be HLA-restricted, and the HLA associations seemed to be driven largely by CMV exposure. In the study, roughly 160 TCR beta chains were listed as associated with cytomegalovirus. According to a later genetic analysis, donors in an Asian-associated ancestry cluster had fewer N-insertions in productive TCRs than the approximately 710-donor mean.

The cohort was made up of under 800 healthy bone marrow donors. Cohort members were all nominally healthy when sampled, although unrecorded immune exposures were likely present. The donor was CMV seropositive and belonged to the group of 250 to 300 seropositive cohort members. Each donor provided a peripheral blood sample, and peripheral blood mononuclear cells were used for TCR beta sequencing. Genomic DNA was extracted from the blood cell samples with the Qiagen DNeasy Blood Extraction Kit. Libraries were prepared through the immunoSEQ multiplex PCR assay. For the multiplex PCR, a mixture combining 60 forward primers for TCR Vbeta segments and 13 reverse primers for TCR Jbeta segments was used. The CDR3 region of rearranged TCR beta genes was amplified from genomic DNA by a multiplex PCR assay. On the Illumina HiSeq System, the amplified TCR beta libraries were sequenced as 87-base-pair reads. Turning to the authors' computational methods: A later analysis tallied around 80 million unique TCR beta chains across the 666 repertoires, and approximately 12 million of those chains were shared by two or more donors. Raw reads were error-corrected and collapsed into unique sequences by a nearest-neighbor algorithm in which closely related sequences were merged to remove PCR and sequencing errors. CDR3 sequences were aligned to IMGT reference sequences to assign V, D and J gene segments. Each retained sequence needed at least a six-nucleotide match to both a V gene segment and a J gene segment. A rearrangement was called productive if the CDR3 had no stop codons and remained in frame with V and J, and every other rearrangement was called non-productive. Following IMGT convention, CDR3 was defined as the stretch from the second conserved V-encoded cysteine up to the conserved J-encoded phenylalanine. Sequences without an unambiguous match to a single V gene segment were excluded from the earlier analysis of 587 of the donors. An earlier analysis of under 750 of the donors called V segments functional above 56.7% productive rearrangements and segregating when the between-donor standard deviation exceeded 5%. A statistical classification framework was built for diagnosing cytomegalovirus status from the catalog of TCR beta chain sequences. A later analysis assigned V and J genes by comparing TCR nucleotide sequences with IMGT/GENE-DB human TR gene sequences. In a later analysis, CDR3 sequences and most-parsimonious VDJ recombination scenarios were assigned using the TCRdist pipeline. In a later analysis, each TCR beta chain was defined by its CDR3 amino acid sequence together with its V-gene family, and reads without a unique V-gene family were excluded. A later analysis removed 592 highly shared, low-generation-probability nucleotide sequences to deal with suspected cross-contamination and a sequencing artifact. A later analysis calculated a clonal expansion index for each public chain from normalized within-repertoire ranks of inferred template counts. Generation probabilities in a later analysis came from a VDJ recombination model fitted to out-of-frame rearrangements, and those results were checked against IGoR. Hypergeometric tests were used in a later analysis to score TCR-TCR, TCR-HLA and TCR-CMV co-occurrence, with a repertoire-size bias correction applied to the TCR pairs. To estimate false discovery rates, a later analysis permuted the HLA or CMV assignments 20 times. In a later analysis, co-occurring TCRs were grouped using DBSCAN, with TCRdist sequence similarity added in when clustering inside HLA-allele-positive subsets. For co-occurrence clustering, repertoires with fewer than 30,000 or more than 120,000 public chains were excluded, along with 5 or 6 repertoires with anomalous nucleotide sharing. The immuneACCESS repertoire file appears here via TCRdb, limited to in-frame rearrangements. These files lack a portion of the clones; in checked studies, under half of the deficit traces to unresolved V genes, and the cause of the others is not known. The V and J calls and the clone size are those of that table, but D and trimming were determined from the DNA. This sample comprises fewer than 150,000 clones, around 77% of them detected only once. Of the sample, 5% to 6% falls within the top ten clones.

Including the terminal cysteine and phenylalanine, the CDR3 comprises 14 residues. The entry retains the CDR3 DNA only, 42 bases that are in frame from base 1. For CDR1 and CDR2, the germline V gene (reference sequence) lists SEHNR and FQNEAQ. V and J are trimmed by 7 bases and 3 bases, and the gene matches miss 8 bases of the junction. This clonotype originated in a woman aged 25 to 45 in good health and CMV-seropositive. The V and J segments used are TRBV7-9 and TRBJ1-2; TRBD1 matches 7 bases in the middle. The sample comprised PBMCs. The nucleotide sequence reads as follows: TGTGCCAGCACCTTGTCCGGGACAGACTATGGCTACACCTTC. It encodes CASTLSGTDYGYTF.